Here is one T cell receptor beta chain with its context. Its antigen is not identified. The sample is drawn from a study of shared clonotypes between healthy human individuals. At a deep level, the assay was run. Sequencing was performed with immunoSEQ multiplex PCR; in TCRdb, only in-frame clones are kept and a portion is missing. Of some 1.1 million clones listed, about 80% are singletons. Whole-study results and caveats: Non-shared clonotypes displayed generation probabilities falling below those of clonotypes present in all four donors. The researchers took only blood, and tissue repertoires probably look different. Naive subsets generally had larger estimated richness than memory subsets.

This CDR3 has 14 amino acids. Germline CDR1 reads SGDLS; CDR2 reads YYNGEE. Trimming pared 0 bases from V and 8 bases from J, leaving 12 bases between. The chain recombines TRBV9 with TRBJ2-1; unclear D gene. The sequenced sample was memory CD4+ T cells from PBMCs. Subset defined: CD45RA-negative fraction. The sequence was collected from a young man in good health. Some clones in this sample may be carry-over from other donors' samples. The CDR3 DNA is TGTGCCAGCAGCGTAGTTGCTAGTCGTCATGAGCAGTTCTTC. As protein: CASSVVASRHEQFF.